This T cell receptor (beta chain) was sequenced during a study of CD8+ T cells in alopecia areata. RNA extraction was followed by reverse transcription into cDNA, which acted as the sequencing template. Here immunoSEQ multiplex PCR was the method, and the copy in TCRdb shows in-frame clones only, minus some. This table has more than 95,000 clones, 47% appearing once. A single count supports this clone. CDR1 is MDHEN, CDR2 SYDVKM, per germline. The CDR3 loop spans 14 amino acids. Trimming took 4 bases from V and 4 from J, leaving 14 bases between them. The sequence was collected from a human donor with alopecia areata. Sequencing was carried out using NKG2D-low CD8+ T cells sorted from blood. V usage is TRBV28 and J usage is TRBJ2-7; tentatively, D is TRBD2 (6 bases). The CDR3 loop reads CASSSGAGWYEQYF. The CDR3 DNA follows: TGTGCCAGCAGTTCTGGGGCGGGGTGGTACGAGCAGTACTTC.